Each of the 30 T cell receptor beta chains below was sequenced from the same sample in a study of CD4+ T cells in melanoma. The table came from immunoSEQ multiplex PCR; TCRdb's copy has only in-frame clones and leaves some out. In the table there are 9,000 to 13,000 clones, roughly 63% of which are singletons. Sample: cells from a culture (not recorded whether cultured in vitro). Every receptor here comes from a human donor with melanoma.

This chain connects TRBV7-2 to TRBJ1-5; 8 nucleotides match TRBD1. CDR3 length: 16 residues. V dropped 2 bases and J dropped 3; count of bases not matched to a gene: 6. The germline gives CDR1 SGHTA, CDR2 FQGNSA. CDR3 DNA: TGTGCCAGCAGCTTACAGGGGGCGCGTTTCAATCAGCCCCAGCATTTT. Encoded protein: CASSLQGARFNQPQHF.

The J gene is TRBJ1-1, the V gene TRBV7-8, with D uncertain. This CDR3 is built from 13 residues. Trimming took 4 bases from V and 4 from J, leaving 10 bases between them. The V gene's germline CDR1 is SGHVS and CDR2 FQNEAQ. The CDR3, as DNA: TGTGCCAGCAGCTCGACCTGGGTCACTGAAGCTTTCTTT. It encodes CASSSTWVTEAFF.

This chain connects TRBV5-6 to TRBJ1-5; no clear D gene. Trimming removed 2 bases at V and 1 base at J, with 4 bases between. CDR1 is SGHDT and CDR2 is YYEEEE in the germline V gene. The CDR3 has 13 residues. The CDR3 DNA reads TGTGCCAGCAGCTTCGGGAGCAATCAGCCCCAGCATTTT. This encodes CASSFGSNQPQHF.

This clone was observed a few times. This rearrangement joins TRBV7-9 to TRBJ1-1; D possibly corresponds to TRBD1 (6 bases). V dropped 5 bases and J dropped 1 base, with 11 bases sitting between them. The CDR3 runs to 14 residues. CDR1 SEHNR and CDR2 FQNEAQ come from the germline V gene (reference sequence). In nucleotides, the CDR3 is TGTGCCAGCAGCCCAAAGACAGGGAACACTGAAGCTTTCTTT. The encoded protein is CASSPKTGNTEAFF.

This clone was seen once. The junction departs from germline at one end; a sequencing error may be responsible. The CDR3 loop reads CASAPSDRGQETQYF. CDR3 coding DNA: TGTGCCAGCGCACCCTCGGACAGGGGCCAAGAGACCCAGTACTTC. The gene calls are TRBV18 and TRBJ2-5; 9 positions match TRBD1. From germline, CDR1 is KGHSH and CDR2 LQKENI. The CDR3 has 15 residues.

The chain is built from TRBV6-1 and TRBJ1-5; D gene ambiguous. The CDR3 length is 14 residues. Deletions cut 3 bases from V and 2 bases from J, with 8 bases between. Looked up from germline, CDR1 is MNHNS and CDR2 is SASEGT. CDR3 nucleotide sequence: TGTGCCAGCAGTGACCGGTTCGGCAATCAGCCCCAGCATTTT. The encoded protein is CASSDRFGNQPQHF.

The chain links TRBV9 to TRBJ1-6; perhaps TRBD1 as D (5 bases). Germline V CDR1 and CDR2: SGDLS, YYNGEE. V was clipped by 0 bases and J by 0 bases, with 7 bases between them. The CDR3 has 16 amino acids. The CDR3 bases are TGTGCCAGCAGCGTAGGGGGGGGCTCCTATAATTCACCCCTCCACTTT. This gives the protein CASSVGGGSYNSPLHF.

This clone occurred a few times. The chain joins TRBV6-4 to TRBJ1-5; 7 nucleotides align to TRBD1. Looked up from germline, CDR1 is MRHNA and CDR2 is SNTAGT. The CDR3 is made up of 13 amino acids. J gave up 2 bases and V 9 bases, and 4 bases lay outside the gene matches. In nucleotides, the CDR3 is TGTGCCAGTGGTACAGGGGGCAATCAGCCCCAGCATTTT. This encodes CASGTGGNQPQHF.

This sequence joins TRBV13 and TRBJ2-7; D is ambiguous. V lost 2 bases and J lost 4, with 12 bases in between. The germline gives CDR1 PRHDT, CDR2 FYEKMQ (reference sequence). The CDR3 runs to 14 residues. CDR3 sequence: CASSLKVSTYEQYF. DNA for the CDR3: TGTGCCAGCAGCTTAAAGGTCTCAACGTACGAGCAGTACTTC.

Remarks on this clone: Compared with germline, one end of the junction differs, possibly owing to a read error. The chain couples TRBV13 to TRBJ1-1; TRBD1 matches 9 bases. CDR1 and CDR2 from the germline V gene are PRHDT and FYEKMQ (reference sequence). The CDR3 contains 15 residues. Here the CDR3 DNA reads TGTGCCAGCAGCGTAGGGACAGGGAAACACACTGAAGCTTTCTTT. Residues: CASSVGTGKHTEAFF.

This clone has more than one count but fewer than ten. The chain has TRBV7-9 and TRBJ2-6; D is unclear. Germline V gene sequence: CDR1 SEHNR, CDR2 FQNEAQ (reference sequence). The length of the CDR3 is 18 residues. Between the trimmed V and J ends, which lost 3 bases and 0 bases, there was a span of 15 bases. Here the CDR3 DNA reads TGTGCCAGCAGCTTCGGATTTGGTCGGTCCTCTGGGGCCAACGTCCTGACTTTC. It specifies CASSFGFGRSSGANVLTF.

The chain joins TRBV7-3 to TRBJ2-3; D is ambiguous. The CDR3 spans 13 residues. Trimming removed 8 bases at V and 0 bases at J, with 9 bases between. Germline V gene lookup returns CDR1 SGHTA and CDR2 FQGTGA. The CDR3 loop is CASRRTSTDTQYF. In DNA, the CDR3 is TGTGCCAGCCGGCGTACTAGCACAGATACGCAGTATTTT.

The chain has TRBV15 and TRBJ1-2; no clear D gene. The V and J ends lost 6 bases and 7 bases respectively, with 18 bases between them. Looked up from germline, CDR1 is LNHNV and CDR2 is YYDKDF (reference sequence). CDR3 length: 14 residues. For the CDR3, the DNA is TGTGCCACCAGAAGTACCGGGTTGTCGGGTGGCTACACCTTC. Encoded protein: CATRSTGLSGGYTF. The entire variable domain, with the rest obtained from reference TRBV15 and TRBJ1-2, is as follows: DAMVIQNPRYQVTQFGKPVTLSCSQTLNHNVMYWYQQKSSQAPKLLFHYYDKDFNNEADTPDNFQSRRPNTSFCFLDIRSPGLGDTAMYLCATRSTGLSGGYTFGSGTRLTVV.

This chain links TRBV30 with TRBJ1-4; the D gene is possibly TRBD1 (5 bases). The CDR3 is 15 amino acids. The V and J ends lost 2 bases and 0 bases respectively, with 10 bases between them. Germline CDR1 is GTSNPN and CDR2 is SVGIG (reference sequence). CDR3 DNA sequence: TGTGCCTGGAGTAGGCAGGGAGCAACTAATGAAAAACTGTTTTTT. Translating it yields CAWSRQGATNEKLFF.

The V gene is TRBV18, the J gene TRBJ2-3; D uncertain. V lost 3 bases, J lost 3 bases, and 10 bases lay in between. The germline V gene encodes CDR1 KGHSH and CDR2 LQKENI. The CDR3 totals 14 residues. The CDR3 region is CASSPRSVTDTQYF. The CDR3 nucleotides read TGTGCCAGCTCACCCCGTTCGGTGACAGATACGCAGTATTTT.

This clone was observed a handful of times. The chain links TRBV19 to TRBJ1-2; 8 bases fit TRBD1. The V gene end was trimmed by 3 bases and the J gene end by 0 bases; junction bases not matched to a gene: 3. This CDR3 spans 15 amino acids. Germline CDR1 and CDR2: LNHDA and SQIVND (reference sequence). In nucleotides, the CDR3 is TGTGCCAGTAGTATCGGGACAGGCACTAACTATGGCTACACCTTC. Protein: CASSIGTGTNYGYTF.

V and J are TRBV5-1 and TRBJ2-3, with 8 bases aligning to TRBD1. With 4 bases clipped from V and 6 bases from J, the junction kept 7 bases outside the gene matches. Per the germline V gene, CDR1 is SGHRS and CDR2 is YFSETQ. CDR3 length: 14 amino acids. The CDR3 nucleotides read TGCGCCAGCAGCCCATCGACAGGGGCTGATACGCAGTATTTT. Translated, it gives CASSPSTGADTQYF. The full variable domain, rest sourced from reference TRBV5-1 and TRBJ2-3, is KAGVTQTPRYLIKTRGQQVTLSCSPISGHRSVSWYQQTPGQGLQFLFEYFSETQRNKGNFPGRFSGRQFSNSRSEMNVSTLELGDSALYLCASSPSTGADTQYFGPGTRLTVL.

This clone was detected a few times. The CDR3 loop reads CASSLAGVGGYTF. The CDR3 DNA is TGTGCCAGCAGCTTAGCAGGGGTCGGTGGCTACACCTTC. The chain carries TRBV7-9 and TRBJ1-2; TRBD1 might be the D (5 bases). Germline loops: CDR1 SEHNR, CDR2 FQNEAQ (reference sequence). With 0 bases removed from V and 7 bases from J, the gap between germline ends came to 9 bases. This CDR3 region has 13 residues.

This clone occurred a few times. The chain couples TRBV18 to TRBJ2-1; D gene ambiguous. V was shortened by 3 bases and J by 12 bases, with 15 bases between the two germline ends. The CDR3 length is 13 residues. The germline gives CDR1 KGHSH, CDR2 LQKENI. CDR3: CASSPGLGAGQFF. For the CDR3, the DNA is TGTGCCAGCTCACCGGGGTTAGGTGCAGGGCAGTTCTTC.

The count of this clone is one. CDR3: CASSSRTSGAPYEQYF. CDR3 nucleotides: TGTGCCAGCAGCTCCCGGACTAGCGGGGCTCCCTACGAGCAGTACTTC. The chain combines TRBV13 with TRBJ2-7, with 12 bases aligning to TRBD2. The CDR3 spans 16 residues. V lost 4 bases to trimming and J lost 2 bases; unmatched junction nucleotides: 6. Looked up from germline, CDR1 is PRHDT and CDR2 is FYEKMQ (reference sequence).

This clone was seen only a few times. The chain couples TRBV10-3 to TRBJ2-1; D call uncertain. CDR1 and CDR2 from the germline V gene are ENHRY and SYGVKD. The CDR3 consists of 14 residues. V was shortened by 10 bases and J by 0 bases, with 13 bases between the two germline ends. The CDR3 region is CATSGQSSYNEQFF. The CDR3 DNA is TGTGCCACCTCAGGCCAGAGCTCCTACAATGAGCAGTTCTTC.

The V gene is TRBV29-1, the J gene TRBJ2-3; D is undetermined. Germline CDR1 SQVTM, CDR2 ANQGSEA. Trimming shortened V by 4 bases and J by 6 bases, and 17 bases separated the two germline ends. The CDR3 spans 14 residues. CDR3 loop: CSVVSRSLGDTQYF. As DNA, the CDR3 is TGCAGCGTTGTCAGTCGGAGCCTCGGGGATACGCAGTATTTT.

This chain joins TRBV6-1 and TRBJ1-2; tentatively, D is TRBD1 (5 bases). This CDR3 has 13 residues. V was pared by 6 bases and J by 4 bases, with 12 bases between. Germline V gene lookup returns CDR1 MNHNS and CDR2 SASEGT. The CDR3 nucleotides read TGTGCCAGCAGCGACGACAGTTCCTATGGCTACACCTTC. This gives the protein CASSDDSSYGYTF.

The chain joins TRBV6-5 to TRBJ1-4; D remains unclear. Germline loops: CDR1 MNHEY, CDR2 SVGAGI. The CDR3 spans 15 residues. The germline V and J ends were trimmed by 3 bases and 0 bases, with 8 bases remaining between them. CDR3 loop: CASSYEGPTNEKLFF. CDR3 in DNA: TGTGCCAGCAGTTATGAGGGCCCAACTAATGAAAAACTGTTTTTT.

The genes are TRBV2 and TRBJ1-5, with TRBD1 matching 7 bases. This CDR3 contains 13 residues. Germline loops: CDR1 SNHLY, CDR2 FYNNEI. The ends lost 6 bases at V and 3 bases at J; junction bases unmatched: 2. The CDR3 protein is CASRGQTNQPQHF. The CDR3 DNA follows: TGTGCCAGCAGGGGACAGACCAATCAGCCCCAGCATTTT.

In its sample, this clone was seen a few times. The chain couples TRBV4-1 to TRBJ1-5, with D hard to call. Trimming cost V 8 bases and J 3 bases, with 11 bases left between them. Germline values: CDR1 MGHRA, CDR2 YSYEKL. CDR3 length: 13 residues. The CDR3 protein is CASGDGFNQPQHF. CDR3 DNA sequence: TGCGCCAGCGGAGACGGATTCAATCAGCCCCAGCATTTT.

The rearrangement joins TRBV11-2 to TRBJ2-2; unclear D gene. Trimming cost V 5 bases and J 2 bases, with 12 bases left between them. The V gene's germline CDR1 is SGHAT and CDR2 FQNNGV. The CDR3 is made up of 15 amino acids. The CDR3 protein is CASSPDRYNTGELFF. The CDR3 DNA follows: TGTGCCAGCAGCCCGGACCGTTATAACACCGGGGAGCTGTTTTTT.

Note on this clone: An end of the junction differs from the germline gene, which may be a read error. In the same sample, other DNA sequences code for this CDR3. The DNA of the CDR3 is TGTGCCAGCAGCCAAGAAAGAGGGAGTGGGGATGAAAAACTGTTTTTT. It codes for CASSQERGSGDEKLFF. The chain uses TRBV4-1 and TRBJ1-4; D is undetermined. Per the germline V gene, CDR1 is MGHRA and CDR2 is YSYEKL. CDR3 length equals 16 residues.

The rearrangement uses TRBV5-1 and TRBJ1-1; unclear D gene. CDR1 is SGHRS and CDR2 is YFSETQ in the germline V gene. The CDR3 extends over 13 amino acids. The germline V and J ends were trimmed by 2 bases and 5 bases, with 10 bases remaining between them. CDR3 nucleotide sequence: TGCGCCAGCAGCTTCGAACCTATTACTGAAGCTTTCTTT. Translation gives CASSFEPITEAFF.

The rearrangement uses TRBV14 and TRBJ2-3; 11 bases are a match to TRBD2. CDR1 and CDR2 (germline): SGHDN, FVKESK. Unmatched junction bases numbered 10, after V lost 4 bases and J lost 7 bases. The CDR3 runs to 16 residues. The CDR3 here is CASSLYSGGALYTQYF. CDR3 in DNA: TGTGCCAGCAGCCTTTATAGCGGGGGGGCCCTATATACGCAGTATTTT.